The rows below give T cell receptor beta chains drawn from one sample of a study of graft-versus-host responses after intestinal transplantation. Only in-frame clones appear in the TCRdb table, and some are missing; sequencing was by immunoSEQ multiplex PCR. This table has 15,000 to 20,000 clones, approximately 72% appearing once. The sequenced sample was ileum tissue, obtained roughly 3 weeks after intestinal transplant. These receptors came from a human patient who received an intestinal transplant, so some T cells may come from the graft donor. Each CDR3 is given with its conserved first and last residue. D genes are given only for firm matches. Not every row has a clone size; where given, it reads once, few, many or a size class.

d_call j_call clone_size v_call cdr3_nt cdr3_aa
TRBD2 TRBJ2-5 NA TRBV5-1 TGCGCCAGCAGCTTGAGAGAAGGACTAGCGGCCTACCAAGAGACCCAGTACTTC CASSLREGLAAYQETQYF
TRBD2 TRBJ2-7 NA TRBV10-3 TGTGCCATCAGTGATGGGGCGCGGGGGGGTTACGAGCAGTACTTC CAISDGARGGYEQYF
NA TRBJ2-5 NA TRBV7-9 TGTGCCAGCAGCTTAGTGTGGCTAGTTTACGAGACCCAGTACTTC CASSLVWLVYETQYF
NA TRBJ1-2 NA TRBV30 TGTGCCTGTACCGCCCAGGGCCTTTACTATGGCTACACCTTC CACTAQGLYYGYTF
TRBD1 TRBJ2-3 once TRBV7-2 TGTGCCAGCAGCCCCGGTGTAGGACAGGGGTATGCAGATACGCAGTATTTT CASSPGVGQGYADTQYF
NA TRBJ1-2 NA TRBV4-1 TGCGCCAGCAGCCAAGAAAAGGGGAGGGGGGGGAGCACCTTC CASSQEKGRGGSTF
NA TRBJ2-5 once TRBV6-1 TGTGCCAGCAGTGAAGTCCAAGGACAGCAAGAGACCCAGTACTTC CASSEVQGQQETQYF
NA TRBJ2-7 NA TRBV27 TGTGCCAGCAGTTTGGATCCAGCGTCCTACGAGCAGTACTTC CASSLDPASYEQYF
TRBD1 TRBJ1-1 NA TRBV5-6 TGTGCCAGCAGCGCCGAAGAGGGGGCAAGTACTGAAGCTTTCTTT CASSAEEGASTEAFF
TRBD1 TRBJ2-3 NA TRBV11-2 TGTGCCAGCAGATACAGGGGCGCCGCTAGCACAGATACGCAGTATTTT CASRYRGAASTDTQYF
TRBD1 TRBJ1-4 NA TRBV7-6 TGTGCCAGCAGCGCAAGGGGGCTTGGTGAAAAACTGTTTTTT CASSARGLGEKLFF
NA TRBJ2-3 few TRBV27 TGTGCCAGCAGTTTCGGCAGGCTTCATACGCAGTATTTT CASSFGRLHTQYF
TRBD1 TRBJ1-5 few TRBV5-4 TGTGCCAGCAGCTTGGGACCGGGACAGGCGGGTCAGCCCCAGCATTTT CASSLGPGQAGQPQHF
NA TRBJ1-1 NA TRBV15 TGTGCCACCAGCACTTACAACGGGGGGGCTTTCTTT CATSTYNGGAFF
TRBD1 TRBJ2-6 NA TRBV19 TGTGCCAGTATCGACCGGACAGGGGGCAATGGGGCCAACGTCCTGACTTTC CASIDRTGGNGANVLTF
NA TRBJ2-2 NA TRBV30 TGTGCCTGGATCTACCCGAACACCGGGGAGCTGTTTTTT CAWIYPNTGELFF
TRBD2 TRBJ2-4 NA TRBV5-1 TGCGCCAGCAGCCTATTTACTAGCGGGGAGTTGGACATTCAGTACTTC CASSLFTSGELDIQYF
NA TRBJ1-2 NA TRBV7-9 TGTGCCAGCAGCTTAAGCGGTTTAAACTATGGCTACACCTTC CASSLSGLNYGYTF
TRBD1 TRBJ1-1 NA TRBV18 TGTGCCAGCTCACTTGACAGGGGACCGAACACTGAAGCTTTCTTT CASSLDRGPNTEAFF
TRBD1 TRBJ2-3 NA TRBV25-1 TGTGCCAGCAGTGCGACAGGGCGCACAGATACGCAGTATTTT CASSATGRTDTQYF
NA TRBJ2-7 NA TRBV4-2 TGTGCCAGCAGCCAAGAAGAGGGTTTCACCTACGAGCAGTACTTC CASSQEEGFTYEQYF
NA TRBJ1-2 NA TRBV7-2 TGTGCCAGCAGCTTACAGGGGAACTATGGCTACACCTTC CASSLQGNYGYTF
NA TRBJ1-3 NA TRBV29-1 TGCAGCGTAGCCGTGTCCGGGATTGGAAACACCATATATTTT CSVAVSGIGNTIYF
TRBD2 TRBJ2-7 NA TRBV5-6 TGTGCCAGCAGCTTGGCGTTGGGGGGGAGTGGCTCCTACGAGCAGTACTTC CASSLALGGSGSYEQYF
TRBD2 TRBJ2-1 few TRBV6-1 TGTGCCAGCAGTGAAGCGCCTAGCGGATACAATGAGCAGTTCTTC CASSEAPSGYNEQFF
NA TRBJ2-7 NA TRBV21-1 TGTGCCAGCAGCGCAAGGCCAGAGGGGGACAGCTCTTACGAGCAGTACTTC CASSARPEGDSSYEQYF
NA TRBJ2-7 NA TRBV18 TGTGCCAGCTCACCACGGCTGGAATGGAGCTACGAGCAGTACTTC CASSPRLEWSYEQYF
TRBD2 TRBJ2-7 NA TRBV4-2 TGTGCCAGCAGCCAAGAGAATCTAGCGGGAGTTTACGAGCAGTACTTC CASSQENLAGVYEQYF
NA TRBJ1-1 NA TRBV29-1 TGCAGCGTGAGGGTAAACACTGAAGCTTTCTTT CSVRVNTEAFF
NA TRBJ1-4 few TRBV6-1 TGTGCCAGCAGTGAAAGTAGCCTCGGGGTGGAGGGAGAAAAACTGTTTTTT CASSESSLGVEGEKLFF
TRBD1 TRBJ2-1 medium-sized TRBV6-5 TGTGCCAGCAGTTATACAGGGGTCAATTACAATGAGCAGTTCTTC CASSYTGVNYNEQFF
TRBD1 TRBJ1-1 few TRBV4-1 TGCGCCAGCAGCCAACGAAGCCGACAGGGGGAGGACACTGAAGCTTTCTTT CASSQRSRQGEDTEAFF
TRBD1 TRBJ1-1 few TRBV7-9 TGTGCCAGCAGCGAATGGACAGGGACGAACGAGGAAGCTTTCTTT CASSEWTGTNEEAFF
TRBD2 TRBJ2-2 NA TRBV9 TGTGCCAGCGGACCATGGGGACTAGCCACGTTCAGGAACACCGGGGAGCTGTTTTTT CASGPWGLATFRNTGELFF
TRBD1 TRBJ1-2 NA TRBV13 TGTGCCAGCAGCTGGGGGACAGGCCAAACTCCTAACTATGGCTACACCTTC CASSWGTGQTPNYGYTF
TRBD2 TRBJ2-3 NA TRBV5-1 TGCGCCAGCAGCTTGATAGCGGGACCTAGCACAGATACGCAGTATTTT CASSLIAGPSTDTQYF
NA TRBJ2-7 NA TRBV4-1 TGCGCCAGCAGCCATGGTGGGAGCCCGATCGAGCAGTACTTC CASSHGGSPIEQYF
NA TRBJ1-6 few TRBV5-4 TGTGCCAGCAGCTTGGATCCGATCGTGCAGTATAATTCACCCCTCCACTTT CASSLDPIVQYNSPLHF
NA TRBJ1-1 NA TRBV7-3 TGTGCCAGCAGCTTCACAGGGAGGGACACTGAAGCTTTCTTT CASSFTGRDTEAFF
NA TRBJ2-1 NA TRBV7-6 TGTGCCAGCAGCTTCGGCTCTAGCTCCTACAATGAGCAGTTCTTC CASSFGSSSYNEQFF
NA TRBJ1-2 NA TRBV29-1 TGCAGCGTTGTAGAGGAGGGGTATGGCTATGGCTACACCTTC CSVVEEGYGYGYTF